Listed below are T cell receptor beta chains from one sample, sequenced in a study of vaccination and CD4 T cells after COVID-19. TCRdb reprocessed the PCR reads with MiXCR, giving one entry per CDR3 protein. The table has about 25,000 distinct CDR3 sequences, about 29% seen once. The antigens of these receptors remain unknown. The material was CD4+ T cells from blood, cultured in vitro, obtained about 7 months after SARS-CoV-2 vaccination. The receptors here all came from a human donor who had recovered from COVID-19. CDR3s include the opening cysteine and the closing phenylalanine or tryptophan. The order of the fields is J gene, clone size, D gene, V gene, CDR3 protein, CDR3 DNA. D genes are given only for firm matches. For some rows the clone size is stated as once, few or many, or as a class when expanded; others skip it.

>TRBJ1-1|.|TRBD1|TRBV20-1
CSASQGQMNTEAFF
TGCAGTGCTAGCCAGGGACAGATGAACACTGAAGCTTTCTTT
>TRBJ2-7|.|.|TRBV28
CASSLNNFGHEQYF
TGTGCCAGCAGTTTAAACAACTTCGGCCACGAGCAGTACTTC
>TRBJ2-7|few|TRBD1|TRBV6-2/TRBV6-3
CASRPEGQGTYEQYF
TGTGCCAGCCGTCCCGAGGGACAGGGGACCTACGAGCAGTACTTC
>TRBJ2-1|.|TRBD2|TRBV20-1
CSASPSGSHREQFF
TGCAGTGCTAGTCCTAGCGGGAGCCACCGTGAGCAGTTCTTC
>TRBJ1-1|few|.|TRBV19
CASSFSPGVTEAFF
TGTGCCAGTAGTTTCTCTCCAGGGGTAACTGAAGCTTTCTTT
>TRBJ2-7|.|.|TRBV20-1
CSARSPGFYEQYF
TGCAGTGCTAGAAGTCCGGGATTCTACGAGCAGTACTTC
>TRBJ2-3|many|TRBD2|TRBV28
CASSLGLTSGGTDTQYF
TGTGCCAGCAGTCTTGGCCTGACTAGCGGGGGCACAGATACGCAGTATTTT
>TRBJ2-2|once|.|TRBV7-6
CASSLLLSSGELFF
TGTGCCAGCAGCTTACTACTATCCTCCGGGGAGCTGTTTTTT
>TRBJ1-1|.|.|TRBV10-3
CAISARGRAFF
TGTGCCATCAGTGCGAGGGGGAGAGCTTTCTTT
>TRBJ2-1|once|TRBD1|TRBV28
CASRDRGQLENEQFF
TGTGCCAGCCGCGACCGGGGACAGCTGGAAAATGAGCAGTTCTTC
>TRBJ2-5|.|.|TRBV28
CASSLPRFGEETQYF
TGTGCCAGCAGTCTTCCCCGTTTTGGGGAAGAGACCCAGTACTTC
>TRBJ1-1|few|.|TRBV28
CASITAGWYTEAFF
TGTGCCAGCATTACTGCGGGGTGGTACACTGAAGCTTTCTTT
>TRBJ2-3|few|TRBD1|TRBV6-1
CASGGQNTDTQYF
TGTGCCAGCGGGGGACAGAACACAGATACGCAGTATTTT
>TRBJ2-7|few|.|TRBV20-1
CSARDPRALPSYEQYF
TGCAGTGCTAGAGACCCCCGGGCCCTGCCCTCCTACGAGCAGTACTTC
>TRBJ2-7|few|.|TRBV20-1
CSARQSEGLTYEQYF
TGCAGTGCTAGGCAATCGGAGGGATTAACCTACGAGCAGTACTTC
>TRBJ2-1|.|.|TRBV20-1
CSARERDQHNEQFF
TGCAGTGCTAGAGAGCGGGACCAGCACAATGAGCAGTTCTTC
>TRBJ2-6|.|TRBD1|TRBV6-2/TRBV6-3
CASRKQGAGANVLTF
TGTGCCAGCAGGAAACAGGGGGCTGGGGCCAACGTCCTGACTTTC
>TRBJ2-3|.|.|TRBV7-2
CASSLVWRDTDTQYF
TGTGCCAGCAGCTTAGTTTGGCGGGACACAGATACGCAGTATTTT
>TRBJ2-7|once|TRBD1|TRBV5-4
CASNNNRGPNSYEQYF
TGTGCCAGCAACAATAACAGGGGTCCCAACTCCTACGAGCAGTACTTC
>TRBJ1-2|.|.|TRBV6-1
CASSEDQGYYGYTF
TGTGCCAGCAGTGAAGACCAGGGTTACTATGGCTACACCTTC
>TRBJ1-2|.|.|TRBV6-2/TRBV6-3
CASVRGYTF
TGTGCCAGTGTTAGGGGTTACACCTTC
>TRBJ2-5|.|.|TRBV27
CASSPAGTSQETQYF
TGTGCCAGCAGTCCCGCCGGGACTTCGCAAGAGACCCAGTACTTC
>TRBJ1-5|few|.|TRBV27
CASRSRDNQSQHF
TGTGCCAGCAGGTCCAGGGACAATCAGTCCCAGCATTTT
>TRBJ2-1|many|.|TRBV20-1
CSAAMVGEYNEQFF
TGCAGTGCTGCGATGGTGGGGGAGTACAATGAGCAGTTCTTC
>TRBJ1-2|medium-sized|.|TRBV20-1
CSARLQHGYTF
TGCAGTGCTAGGTTACAGCATGGCTACACCTTC
>TRBJ2-6|few|.|TRBV20-1
CSAIRASGANVLTF
TGCAGTGCTATTAGGGCCTCTGGGGCCAACGTCCTGACTTTC